A selection of T cell receptor beta chains follows, all from one sample in a study of control samples from healthy donors and cancer patients. Method: immunoSEQ multiplex PCR; TCRdb's copy keeps in-frame clones and lacks some. The table includes about 79,000 clones, approximately 94% detected once. Sample: PBMCs. All receptors come from a woman aged 40 to 49 with lung cancer. Each CDR3 is given with its conserved first and last residue. Fields, in order: J gene, D gene, V gene, clone size, CDR3 DNA, CDR3 protein. The D gene is left open where the match is weak. Part of the rows lack a size; the others show once, few, many or a class for expanded clones.

>TRBJ2-1|TRBD2|TRBV24-1|few
TGTGCCACCAGTGGGACTAGCGGGGGGGGACCCTACAATGAGCAGTTCTTC
CATSGTSGGGPYNEQFF
>TRBJ1-1|-|TRBV5-4|-
TGTGCCAGCAGCTTGAGCGGGGGCGCAGATACAGCTTTCTTT
CASSLSGGADTAFF
>TRBJ1-6|-|TRBV3-1/TRBV3-2|once
TGTGCCAGCAGCCAAGCAAGGAGGAGCGCCTATAATTCACCCCTCCACTTT
CASSQARRSAYNSPLHF
>TRBJ1-4|-|TRBV4-1|-
TGCGCCAGCAGTAAAACCCTAAATGAAAAACTGTTTTTT
CASSKTLNEKLFF
>TRBJ2-3|TRBD1|TRBV28|-
TGTGCCAGCAGTGACCGTCCCGACAGGGGGACAGATACGCAGTATTTT
CASSDRPDRGTDTQYF
>TRBJ2-2|TRBD1|TRBV9|once
TGTGCCAGCAGAGGACAGGCGAACACCGGGGAGCTGTTTTTT
CASRGQANTGELFF
>TRBJ1-2|TRBD1|TRBV13|-
TGTGCCAGCAGCTCACAGGGGGATGCTGGCTACACCTTC
CASSSQGDAGYTF
>TRBJ2-5|TRBD2|TRBV7-3|-
TGTGCCAGCAGCTTAACGAGCGGGGGGGCCGGAGAGACCCAGTACTTC
CASSLTSGGAGETQYF
>TRBJ2-3|TRBD2|TRBV6-1|-
TGTGCCAGCAGTGAAGCGCCTCTAGCGGGGGGGCCGACAGATACGCAGTATTTT
CASSEAPLAGGPTDTQYF
>TRBJ2-3|-|TRBV7-2|-
TGTGCCAGCAGCTCACGCCCCACAGATACGCAGTATTTT
CASSSRPTDTQYF
>TRBJ2-1|-|TRBV2|-
TGTGCCAGCAGTGGGCAGGGGTGGAGTGAGCAGTTCTTC
CASSGQGWSEQFF
>TRBJ2-3|TRBD2|TRBV27|-
TGTGCCAGCACAGGACTAGCGGGACTCACAGATACGCAGTATTTT
CASTGLAGLTDTQYF
>TRBJ1-1|-|TRBV9|-
TGTGCCAGCAGCGTGGGGGTGTCGGCTACTGAAGCTTTCTTT
CASSVGVSATEAFF
>TRBJ2-7|-|TRBV29-1|-
TGCAGCGTTCGGAGTCTCGGGTCCTACGAGCAGTACTTC
CSVRSLGSYEQYF
>TRBJ1-1|-|TRBV27|-
TGTGCCAGCAGTTTATCGCTCGGGGCCCAGAACACTGAAGCTTTCTTT
CASSLSLGAQNTEAFF
>TRBJ2-3|TRBD2|TRBV28|once
TGTGCCAGCAGTCCCTCCCTCGGGGGGGGCACAGATACGCAGTATTTT
CASSPSLGGGTDTQYF
>TRBJ1-4|-|TRBV9|-
TGTGCCAGCAGCGGGGGACAAAGGGAACTGTTTTTT
CASSGGQRELFF
>TRBJ1-5|TRBD1|TRBV5-1|-
TGCGCCAGCAGCTTGGAGGGGACAGGGGGCAATCAGCCCCAGCATTTT
CASSLEGTGGNQPQHF
>TRBJ2-3|TRBD1|TRBV10-1|-
TGCGCCAGCAGCCCACAGGGGCCCCGCACAGATACGCAGTATTTT
CASSPQGPRTDTQYF
>TRBJ2-5|-|TRBV20-1|-
TGCAGTGCTTGGTCCGGGGAGACCCAGTACTTC
CSAWSGETQYF
>TRBJ1-3|TRBD1|TRBV2|-
TGTGCCAGCATTAGGACAGGGGCTAACTCTGGAAACACCATATATTTT
CASIRTGANSGNTIYF
>TRBJ2-5|-|TRBV2|-
TGTGCCAGCATACTCAAGGGGGAGACCCAGTACTTC
CASILKGETQYF
>TRBJ2-5|-|TRBV7-9|-
TGTGCCAGCAGCACTACTAGGGAAAGAGAGACCCAGTACTTC
CASSTTRERETQYF
>TRBJ1-1|-|TRBV3-1/TRBV3-2|few
TGTGCCAGCAGCCTCCGACAGAACACTGAAGCTTTCTTT
CASSLRQNTEAFF
>TRBJ1-4|-|TRBV19|-
TGTGCCAGTAGTCACATCAAAGTATTCGGGGGTTTAACTAATGAAAAACTGTTTTTT
CASSHIKVFGGLTNEKLFF
>TRBJ1-2|-|TRBV19|-
TGTGCCAGTAAGACGACAGGCCCAACTAACTATGGCTACACCTTC
CASKTTGPTNYGYTF
>TRBJ2-1|TRBD1|TRBV4-1|-
TGCGCCAGCAGCCAAGAGACAGGGGCACATGAGCAGTTCTTC
CASSQETGAHEQFF
>TRBJ1-1|-|TRBV13|-
TGTGCCATTGCGGACAGAGCGAACACTGAAGCTTTCTTT
CAIADRANTEAFF
>TRBJ2-7|-|TRBV19|-
TGTGCCTCATCGAACTCCGAGAGCTCCTACGAGCAGTACTTC
CASSNSESSYEQYF
>TRBJ2-3|-|TRBV30|-
TGTGCCTGGAGTGCCGCACCAGATACGCAGTATTTT
CAWSAAPDTQYF
>TRBJ2-1|-|TRBV4-1|-
TGCGCCCGCAGCCAAGGGGGGGGGACCTACAATGAGCAGTTCTTC
CARSQGGGTYNEQFF
>TRBJ1-2|-|TRBV27|-
TGTGCCAGCAGTTTTTCAGACTTCTATGGCTACACCTTC
CASSFSDFYGYTF
>TRBJ2-5|-|TRBV30|-
TGTGCCTGGGATGGGGGGGAGACCCAGTACTTC
CAWDGGETQYF
>TRBJ2-3|TRBD2|TRBV6-4|few
TGTGCCAGCAGTGAAATAACGGGGGGTCCAGATACGCAGTATTTT
CASSEITGGPDTQYF
>TRBJ1-4|TRBD1|TRBV6-1|-
TGTGCCAGCAGTGAAGCACGGGGAACCGGGACAGGGCATGAAAAACTGTTTTTT
CASSEARGTGTGHEKLFF
>TRBJ1-2|-|TRBV3-1/TRBV3-2|-
TGTGCCAGCAGCCTGGGGACGGGAGGATTAGGCTACACCTTC
CASSLGTGGLGYTF
>TRBJ1-1|-|TRBV2|-
TGTGCCAGCAAGTCAGGGCCGGGGTCTGAAGCTTTCTTT
CASKSGPGSEAFF
>TRBJ2-3|-|TRBV5-1|-
TGCGCCAGCAGCTTGAGGGTCGCACCCTCTAGCACAGATACGCAGTATTTT
CASSLRVAPSSTDTQYF
>TRBJ1-1|-|TRBV11-2|-
TGTGCCAGCAGCATGTCCGGGGGGAGGAACACTGAAGCTTTCTTT
CASSMSGGRNTEAFF
>TRBJ1-5|-|TRBV6-5|-
TGTGCCAGCAGTCCGACTTACTTGGTGTCCCAGCCCCAGCATTTT
CASSPTYLVSQPQHF
>TRBJ1-5|-|TRBV6-5|-
TGTGCCAGCAGCCTACTAGGGTCAGGCGAGCAGCCCCAGCATTTT
CASSLLGSGEQPQHF
>TRBJ1-5|-|TRBV2|once
TGTGCCAGCACAAGGGCAGGAGCCGGCAATCAGCCCCAGCATTTT
CASTRAGAGNQPQHF
>TRBJ1-2|-|TRBV9|-
TGTGCCAGCAGCGCAACCACGAAGAACTATGGCTACACCTTC
CASSATTKNYGYTF
>TRBJ1-3|-|TRBV2|-
TGTGCCAGCCGCCCGAGCTCTGGAAACACCATATATTTT
CASRPSSGNTIYF
>TRBJ1-1|TRBD1|TRBV27|-
TGTGCCAGCAGCTTTATTACAGGGGGTGCTGAAGCTTTCTTT
CASSFITGGAEAFF
>TRBJ1-1|-|TRBV30|-
TGTGCCTGGAAAGTGATGAACACTGAAGCTTTCTTT
CAWKVMNTEAFF
>TRBJ1-1|-|TRBV6-5|-
TGTGCCAGCAGCAGCCCTGGGGGCACTGAAGCTTTCTTT
CASSSPGGTEAFF
>TRBJ1-1|-|TRBV7-9|-
TGTGCCAGCAGCTACAGGAGGAACACTGAAGCTTTCTTT
CASSYRRNTEAFF
>TRBJ2-1|-|TRBV7-6|-
TGTGCCAGCAGCTCCCGGGACTACAATGAGCAGTTCTTC
CASSSRDYNEQFF
>TRBJ2-7|TRBD1|TRBV2|-
TGTGCCAGCAGTGTATTTGACAGCCGGGACAGGGGTCACGAGCAGTACTTC
CASSVFDSRDRGHEQYF
>TRBJ1-1|-|TRBV11-2|-
TGTGCCAGCAGCTCCGGCTACACTGAAGCTTTCTTT
CASSSGYTEAFF
>TRBJ1-1|-|TRBV29-1|-
TGCAGCGTTGTTGAGGGGAACACTGAAGCTTTCTTT
CSVVEGNTEAFF
>TRBJ1-3|-|TRBV27|-
TGTGCCAGCAGTTTAACGGGACGCTTCTTCAATGGAAACACCATATATTTT
CASSLTGRFFNGNTIYF
>TRBJ1-3|-|TRBV28|-
TGTGCCAGCCATCGAGGGGGGACGAGCTCTGGAAACACCATATATTTT
CASHRGGTSSGNTIYF
>TRBJ2-2|-|TRBV28|once
TGTGCCAGCAGTTTCGACCGGGGCCCCCTGCGGACCGGGGAGCTGTTTTTT
CASSFDRGPLRTGELFF
>TRBJ1-1|-|TRBV12-3/TRBV12-4|-
TGTGCCAGCAGCCCCTACATGAACACTGAAGCTTTCTTT
CASSPYMNTEAFF
>TRBJ1-2|TRBD1|TRBV28|-
TGTGCCAGCAGTAGGGGGCATTATGGCTACACCTTC
CASSRGHYGYTF
>TRBJ2-5|-|TRBV15|-
TGTGCCACCAGCAGAGGCTTCGCGGGGCCAGAAGAGACCCAGTACTTC
CATSRGFAGPEETQYF
>TRBJ2-7|-|TRBV25-1|-
TGTGCCAGCAGTATCAGGGGTAACGAGCAGTACTTC
CASSIRGNEQYF